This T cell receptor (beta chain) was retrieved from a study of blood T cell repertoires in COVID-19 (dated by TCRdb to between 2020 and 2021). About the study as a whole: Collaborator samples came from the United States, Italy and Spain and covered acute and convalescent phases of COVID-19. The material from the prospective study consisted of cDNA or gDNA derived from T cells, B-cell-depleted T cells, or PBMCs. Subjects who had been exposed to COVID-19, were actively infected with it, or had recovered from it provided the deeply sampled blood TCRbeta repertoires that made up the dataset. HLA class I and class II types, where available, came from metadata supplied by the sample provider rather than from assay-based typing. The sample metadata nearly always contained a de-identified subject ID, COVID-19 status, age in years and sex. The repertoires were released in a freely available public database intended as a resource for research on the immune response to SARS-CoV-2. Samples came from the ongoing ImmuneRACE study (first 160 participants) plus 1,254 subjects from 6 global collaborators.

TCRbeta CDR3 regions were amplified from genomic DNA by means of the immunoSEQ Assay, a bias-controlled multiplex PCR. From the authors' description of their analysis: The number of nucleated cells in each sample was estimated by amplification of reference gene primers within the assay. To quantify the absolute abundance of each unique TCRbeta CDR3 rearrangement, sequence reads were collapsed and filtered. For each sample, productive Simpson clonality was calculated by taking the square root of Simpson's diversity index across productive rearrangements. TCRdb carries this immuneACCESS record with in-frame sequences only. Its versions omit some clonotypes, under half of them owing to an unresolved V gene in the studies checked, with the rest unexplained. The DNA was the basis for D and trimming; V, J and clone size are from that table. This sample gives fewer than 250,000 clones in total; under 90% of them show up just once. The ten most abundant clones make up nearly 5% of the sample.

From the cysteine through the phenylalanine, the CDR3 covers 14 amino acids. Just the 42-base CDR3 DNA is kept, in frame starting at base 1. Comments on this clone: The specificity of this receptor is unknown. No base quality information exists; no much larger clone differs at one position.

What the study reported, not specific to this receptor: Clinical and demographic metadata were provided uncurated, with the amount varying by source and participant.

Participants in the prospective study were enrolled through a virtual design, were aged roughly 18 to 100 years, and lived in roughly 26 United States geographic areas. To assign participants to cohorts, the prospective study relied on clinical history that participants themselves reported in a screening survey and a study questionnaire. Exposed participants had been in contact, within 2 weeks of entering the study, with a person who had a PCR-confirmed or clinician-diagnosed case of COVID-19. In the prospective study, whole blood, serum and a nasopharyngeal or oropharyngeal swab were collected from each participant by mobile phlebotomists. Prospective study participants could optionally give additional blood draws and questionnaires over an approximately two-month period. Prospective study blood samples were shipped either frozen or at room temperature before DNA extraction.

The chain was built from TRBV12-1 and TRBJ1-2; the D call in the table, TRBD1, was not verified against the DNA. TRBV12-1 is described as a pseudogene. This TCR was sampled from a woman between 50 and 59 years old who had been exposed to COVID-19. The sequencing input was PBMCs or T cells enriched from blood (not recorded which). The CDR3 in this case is CASSFDRGRGGYTF. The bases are TGTGCCAGCAGCTTCGACAGGGGGCGAGGAGGCTACACCTTC.